This T cell receptor beta chain was retrieved from a study of identical twins. From the 5' RACE reads, TCRdb called clonotypes with MiXCR, one entry per CDR3 protein. The sample has 1.5 million to 2 million distinct CDR3 sequences; roughly a third are singletons. Study-level findings and limits: Abundant beta clonotypes from cord blood bore fewer insertions; memory repertoires lacked this pattern. Beta out-of-frame twin sharing showed a weaker excess.

Regarding this clonotype: Its antigen is undetermined.

The CDR3 totals 18 residues. Germline V gene data show CDR1 as MNHEY and CDR2 as SMNVEV (reference sequence). Unmatched junction bases numbered 9, after V lost 1 base and J lost 2 bases. This receptor was obtained from a newborn girl in good health. V is TRBV27 and J is TRBJ1-5; 9 nucleotides line up with TRBD1. The material sequenced was cord blood. The CDR3 nucleotides read TGTGCCAGCAGTTTATTCGGGACAGGGATTTGGGGCAATCAGCCCCAGCATTTT. Translating gives CASSLFGTGIWGNQPQHF.